This T cell receptor beta chain originates from a study of cytomegalovirus exposure and HLA in healthy donors. Across the study: In an early release, HLA-typed donors contributed roughly 85 million unique TCR sequences. Findings and limits, study-wide: CMV serostatus was the only immune exposure information that was available.

J lost 4 bases, V lost 3 bases, and 7 bases had no gene match. Germline CDR1 reads SGHVS; CDR2 reads FQNEAQ. CDR3 length equals 17 residues. As concerns this clone: What it recognizes is unknown.

PCR employed 60 Vbeta and 13 Jbeta primers. Libraries were prepared by immunoSEQ multiplex PCR; TCRdb keeps only in-frame clonotypes and omits some of them. The sample records about 90,000 clones, about three fifths being singletons. The sample was PBMCs. The chain has TRBV7-8 and TRBJ2-1; TRBD2 matches at 12 bases. This TCR was recovered from a woman aged 25-40 years in good health and CMV-seropositive. For the CDR3, the DNA is TGTGCCAGCAGCTTCGCTCGACTAGCGGGGGCATACAATGAGCAGTTCTTC. It translates to CASSFARLAGAYNEQFF. The variable domain in full, completed from reference TRBV7-8 and TRBJ2-1, reads GAGVSQSPRYKVAKRGQDVALRCDPISGHVSLFWYQQALGQGPEFLTYFQNEAQLDKSGLPSDRFFAERPEGSVSTLKIQRTQQEDSAVYLCASSFARLAGAYNEQFFGPGTRLTVL.